A selection of T cell receptor beta chains follows, all from one sample in a study of T-cell memory formation after mild COVID-19. TCRdb ran MiXCR on the 5' RACE reads and lists one entry per CDR3 protein. The table records a few hundred thousand distinct CDR3 sequences, about 20% of them present only once. Sequencing was performed on PBMCs or a T cell subset sorted from them (not recorded which). The receptors were gathered from a man aged 18 to 29 who had mild COVID-19 (a few samples of this study predate the infection). Cell type and time point are not known. CDR3s include the opening cysteine and the closing phenylalanine or tryptophan. A D gene is named only where the DNA matches it firmly. Clone size, where shown, is once, few, many, or a class for clones that have expanded.

few	TRBV12-3/TRBV12-4	TRBJ1-2	NA	TGTGCCAGCAGTTTAGGGAGGGGGAATGGCTACACCTTC	CASSLGRGNGYTF
NA	TRBV27	TRBJ2-2	TRBD1	TGTGCCAGCGGACAGGGCAACCGGGAGCTGTTTTTT	CASGQGNRELFF
NA	TRBV7-2	TRBJ1-6	TRBD1	TGTGCCAGCAGCTACCGGACGGGGAGGACAGGGGACCCCTCCTATAATTCACCCCTCCACTTT	CASSYRTGRTGDPSYNSPLHF
few	TRBV6-5	TRBJ1-2	NA	TGTGCCAGCAGCAGTATGAGGGGGGCAATTAACTATGGCTACACCTTC	CASSSMRGAINYGYTF
few	TRBV6-4	TRBJ1-1	NA	TGTGCCAGCAGTGACCCGCGGCTTGGGAGGGCTTTCTTT	CASSDPRLGRAFF
few	TRBV24-1	TRBJ1-5	NA	TGTGCCACCAGTGATTCAGTCAGCAATCAGCCCCAGCATTTT	CATSDSVSNQPQHF
once	TRBV12-3/TRBV12-4	TRBJ2-3	TRBD1	TGTGCCAGCAGCCGGGGACAGGGAGGACAAGATACGCAGTATTTT	CASSRGQGGQDTQYF
NA	TRBV30	TRBJ2-7	NA	TGTGCCTGGAGGACGGGGGGCCTGCCCTACGAGCAGTACTTC	CAWRTGGLPYEQYF
NA	TRBV6-6	TRBJ1-4	NA	TGTGCCAGCAGTCCTAAAGTCAGGCGAATGAATGAAAAACTGTTTTTT	CASSPKVRRMNEKLFF
NA	TRBV7-2	TRBJ2-1	TRBD2	TGTGCCAGCAGCTTAGTTCTGGCTAGCGGGGTAAATGAGCAGTTCTTC	CASSLVLASGVNEQFF
NA	TRBV7-2	TRBJ2-5	NA	TGTGCCAGCAGTGGGGCGGCGGGGCGGCAAGAGACCCAGTACTTC	CASSGAAGRQETQYF
NA	TRBV7-9	TRBJ1-3	NA	TGTGCCAGCAGCTTAGAGGTCTTCTCTGGAAACACCATATATTTT	CASSLEVFSGNTIYF
NA	TRBV29-1	TRBJ1-5	NA	TGCAGCGTTGGGGCAGTCAATCAGCCCCAGCATTTT	CSVGAVNQPQHF
once	TRBV15	TRBJ1-5	NA	TGTGCCACCAGCAGAGACGCGGACGTCCAGCCCCAGCATTTT	CATSRDADVQPQHF
NA	TRBV5-1	TRBJ1-1	NA	TGCGCCAGCAGCCTGCGGAAGGAGACTGAAGCTTTCTTT	CASSLRKETEAFF
few	TRBV5-6	TRBJ2-5	NA	TGTGCCAGCAGCTTATTGAGGGGCGGGGAGACCCAGTACTTC	CASSLLRGGETQYF
NA	TRBV5-6	TRBJ2-7	NA	TGTGCCAGCAGCTTGACTGGCGATTCCTACGAGCAGTACTTC	CASSLTGDSYEQYF
many	TRBV29-1	TRBJ2-2	NA	TGCAGCGTTGATGGGGCTCGGGGGAGCACCGGGGAGCTGTTTTTT	CSVDGARGSTGELFF
many	TRBV7-3	TRBJ2-3	NA	TGTGCCAGCAGCTTCGGGGGGCCCACAGATACGCAGTATTTT	CASSFGGPTDTQYF
NA	TRBV6-2/TRBV6-3	TRBJ2-7	TRBD2	TGTGCCAGCAGTTCCGGGACTAGCTACGAGCAGTACTTC	CASSSGTSYEQYF
few	TRBV5-4	TRBJ2-1	NA	TGTGCCAGCAGCTCCCCGGGTGAGCAGTTCTTC	CASSSPGEQFF
NA	TRBV11-3	TRBJ2-1	TRBD2	TGTGCCAGCAGCTCGTATGGGACTAGCGGAAACAATGAGCAGTTCTTC	CASSSYGTSGNNEQFF
few	TRBV7-2	TRBJ2-1	TRBD1	TGTGCCAGCAGCACTCGACAGGGGGGGGTAGGTGAGCAGTTCTTC	CASSTRQGGVGEQFF
NA	TRBV20-1	TRBJ2-1	NA	TGCAGTGAGGGCTCCTACAATGAGCAGTTCTTC	CSEGSYNEQFF
many	TRBV30	TRBJ2-7	NA	TGTGCCTGGAGGGCGAGGGGGATTGGCCCCTACGAGCAGTACTTC	CAWRARGIGPYEQYF
many	TRBV5-4	TRBJ2-2	NA	TGTGCCGTCACCGGGGCCGAACTTTCCTCCCCCGGGGAGCTGTTTTTT	CAVTGAELSSPGELFF
many	TRBV12-3/TRBV12-4	TRBJ1-2	NA	TGTGCCAGCAGTTTCCTGGGGAGCTATGGCTACACCTTC	CASSFLGSYGYTF
few	TRBV4-1	TRBJ1-2	TRBD1	TGCGCCAGCAGCCAAGAAGCCGACCTGACAGGGGGTGGCTACACCTTC	CASSQEADLTGGGYTF
NA	TRBV7-8	TRBJ1-3	NA	TGTGCCAGCAGCTTAGCGGGGGCTGGAAACACCATATATTTT	CASSLAGAGNTIYF
many	TRBV2	TRBJ1-1	NA	TGTGCCAGCACAGCCGAAGGGGGGAACACTGAAGCTTTCTTT	CASTAEGGNTEAFF
NA	TRBV5-1	TRBJ1-1	NA	TGCGCCAGCGGGGAACAGGGGAACACTGAAGCTTTCTTT	CASGEQGNTEAFF
NA	TRBV7-9	TRBJ2-3	NA	TGTGCCAGCAGTCACAACTGGCCGGGAGATACGCAGTATTTT	CASSHNWPGDTQYF
NA	TRBV30	TRBJ1-6	TRBD1	TGTGCCTGGAGTGTAGGTAAAGGGACAGGATCCGGACCCCTCCACTTT	CAWSVGKGTGSGPLHF
few	TRBV11-2	TRBJ2-1	TRBD1	TGTGCCAGCAGCACCCCGACAGGGGGCCGTTACAATGAGCAGTTCTTC	CASSTPTGGRYNEQFF
NA	TRBV24-1	TRBJ2-1	NA	TGTGCCACCAGTGCTCAGGCGAGCTCCAGTGAGCAGTTCTTC	CATSAQASSSEQFF
NA	TRBV5-6	TRBJ1-2	NA	TGTGCCAGCACGCAGGGGTTTCATGGCTACACCTTC	CASTQGFHGYTF
few	TRBV11-2	TRBJ2-5	NA	TGTGCCAGCAACGGACAGCCACAAGAGACCCAGTACTTC	CASNGQPQETQYF
NA	TRBV10-3	TRBJ2-3	TRBD1	TGTGCCATCAGTGAGTCGGGGACAGGGGCCACAGATACGCAGTATTTT	CAISESGTGATDTQYF